The rows below give T cell receptor beta chains drawn from one sample of a study of OX40 agonist ivuxolimab in advanced cancers. Only in-frame clones appear in the TCRdb table, and some are missing; sequencing was by immunoSEQ multiplex PCR. Of approximately 94,000 clones in the sample, around 80% are singletons; the top ten hold 1% to 1.3%. Sequencing was performed on CD4+ or CD8+ T cells sorted from blood, taken in a trial of the OX40 agonist ivuxolimab. These receptors came from an adult with an advanced solid tumor such as melanoma, head and neck, liver or kidney cancer. CDR3s include the opening cysteine and the closing phenylalanine or tryptophan. The D gene is left open where the match is weak. A clone size is listed for some rows: how often the clone was seen (once, few, many), or a class if it is expanded.

V gene: TRBV19
D gene: .
J gene: TRBJ2-3
clone size: .
CDR3 DNA: TGTGCCAGTAGTATAGGCTGGGTAGTAGATACGCAGTATTTT
CDR3 protein: CASSIGWVVDTQYF

V gene: TRBV27
D gene: TRBD2
J gene: TRBJ2-7
clone size: few
CDR3 DNA: TGTGCCAGCAGGGGCGGGGGGCCCTACGAGCAGTACTTC
CDR3 protein: CASRGGGPYEQYF

V gene: TRBV29-1
D gene: .
J gene: TRBJ1-4
clone size: .
CDR3 DNA: TGCAGCGTTTACAGTCCTAATGAAAAACTGTTTTTT
CDR3 protein: CSVYSPNEKLFF

V gene: TRBV7-2
D gene: .
J gene: TRBJ1-1
clone size: .
CDR3 DNA: TGTGCCAGCAGCTGGAATGGGGACACTGAAGCTTTCTTT
CDR3 protein: CASSWNGDTEAFF

V gene: TRBV18
D gene: TRBD1
J gene: TRBJ2-2
clone size: .
CDR3 DNA: TGTGCCAGCTCACCGGGACAGGAGCGCTGGAGGGACACCGGGGAGCTGTTTTTT
CDR3 protein: CASSPGQERWRDTGELFF

V gene: TRBV28
D gene: .
J gene: TRBJ1-5
clone size: few
CDR3 DNA: TGTGCCAGCAGTGCACAGGGTTGGGGAAACAATCAGCCCCAGCATTTT
CDR3 protein: CASSAQGWGNNQPQHF

V gene: TRBV6-5
D gene: TRBD1
J gene: TRBJ2-5
clone size: .
CDR3 DNA: TGTGCCAGCAGTTACTACATGACAGGGGAAGAGACCCAGTACTTC
CDR3 protein: CASSYYMTGEETQYF

V gene: TRBV7-9
D gene: .
J gene: TRBJ2-5
clone size: .
CDR3 DNA: TGTGCCAGCAGCTTAATGGGGGGACAAGAGACCCAGTACTTC
CDR3 protein: CASSLMGGQETQYF

V gene: TRBV4-3
D gene: TRBD1
J gene: TRBJ1-1
clone size: .
CDR3 DNA: TGCGCCAGCAGCCAAGTCAATGACAGGGTGGAAGCTTTCTTT
CDR3 protein: CASSQVNDRVEAFF

V gene: TRBV19
D gene: TRBD1
J gene: TRBJ1-2
clone size: .
CDR3 DNA: TGTGCCAGTACCGGGACAGGGAACAACTATGGCTACACCTTC
CDR3 protein: CASTGTGNNYGYTF

V gene: TRBV27
D gene: .
J gene: TRBJ1-6
clone size: .
CDR3 DNA: TGTGCCAGCAGTTTTGAGGGGAGGGATTCACCCCTCCACTTT
CDR3 protein: CASSFEGRDSPLHF

V gene: TRBV7-2
D gene: .
J gene: TRBJ1-1
clone size: few
CDR3 DNA: TGTGCCAGCAGCTTAGGAACGGACACTGAAGCTTTCTTT
CDR3 protein: CASSLGTDTEAFF

V gene: TRBV6-6
D gene: .
J gene: TRBJ1-5
clone size: .
CDR3 DNA: TGTGCCAGCAGCCCCAACTCAGGGGACAATCAGCCCCAGCATTTT
CDR3 protein: CASSPNSGDNQPQHF

V gene: TRBV6-6
D gene: .
J gene: TRBJ1-1
clone size: .
CDR3 DNA: TGTGCCAGCACCCCGGGGGGGATGAACACTGAAGCTTTCTTT
CDR3 protein: CASTPGGMNTEAFF

V gene: TRBV30
D gene: TRBD1
J gene: TRBJ2-5
clone size: .
CDR3 DNA: TGTGCCTGGAGTGTAGGGACAGGGCCCTTTCAAGAGACCCAGTACTTC
CDR3 protein: CAWSVGTGPFQETQYF

V gene: TRBV11-2
D gene: .
J gene: TRBJ2-3
clone size: .
CDR3 DNA: TGTGCCAGCAGCTCAAGTCTTGCGCAGTATTTT
CDR3 protein: CASSSSLAQYF

V gene: TRBV5-1
D gene: .
J gene: TRBJ1-2
clone size: .
CDR3 DNA: TGCGCCAGCAGCTTCGACAATAACTATGGCTACACCTTC
CDR3 protein: CASSFDNNYGYTF

V gene: TRBV15
D gene: TRBD1
J gene: TRBJ1-4
clone size: .
CDR3 DNA: TGTGCCACCAGCAGAGATAGGACAGGGAGGGAAAAACTGTTTTTT
CDR3 protein: CATSRDRTGREKLFF

V gene: TRBV6-1
D gene: TRBD1
J gene: TRBJ1-2
clone size: .
CDR3 DNA: TGTGCCAGCAGAAGAAGGGGGCGGGAGGGGAACACCTTC
CDR3 protein: CASRRRGREGNTF

V gene: TRBV28
D gene: TRBD1
J gene: TRBJ1-2
clone size: .
CDR3 DNA: TGTGCCAGCAGTTTTATGGACAGGGCGAACTATGGCTACACCTTC
CDR3 protein: CASSFMDRANYGYTF

V gene: TRBV7-2
D gene: TRBD1
J gene: TRBJ1-4
clone size: .
CDR3 DNA: TGTGCCAGCAGCTCCGAGGGGGCAGCTAATGAAAAACTGTTTTTT
CDR3 protein: CASSSEGAANEKLFF

V gene: TRBV18
D gene: TRBD1
J gene: TRBJ2-7
clone size: .
CDR3 DNA: TGTGCCAGCTCACACGACACAGGGGACACCTACGAGCAGTACTTC
CDR3 protein: CASSHDTGDTYEQYF

V gene: TRBV5-5
D gene: .
J gene: TRBJ1-5
clone size: .
CDR3 DNA: TGTGCCAGCAGCTTGCACAGCAATCAGCCCCAGCATTTT
CDR3 protein: CASSLHSNQPQHF

V gene: TRBV9
D gene: .
J gene: TRBJ2-2
clone size: .
CDR3 DNA: TGTGCCAGCAGCGAGAGAGAGTGGCCCGGGGAGCTGTTTTTT
CDR3 protein: CASSEREWPGELFF

V gene: TRBV19
D gene: .
J gene: TRBJ1-4
clone size: .
CDR3 DNA: TGTGCCAGTAGTAGACTGGGTAATGAAAAACTGTTTTTT
CDR3 protein: CASSRLGNEKLFF

V gene: TRBV9
D gene: TRBD2
J gene: TRBJ2-3
clone size: .
CDR3 DNA: TGTGCCAGCAGCGTAGCTGGGCGGGGGGGCGTGGATACGCAGTATTTT
CDR3 protein: CASSVAGRGGVDTQYF

V gene: TRBV7-3
D gene: TRBD1
J gene: TRBJ1-1
clone size: .
CDR3 DNA: TGTGCCAGCAGCTACGGACAGGGGGGGAACACTGAAGCTTTCTTT
CDR3 protein: CASSYGQGGNTEAFF

V gene: TRBV18
D gene: .
J gene: TRBJ2-6
clone size: .
CDR3 DNA: TGTGCCAGCTCACCACCGGGGACTGGGGCCAACGTCCTGACTTTC
CDR3 protein: CASSPPGTGANVLTF

V gene: TRBV25-1
D gene: .
J gene: TRBJ2-5
clone size: few
CDR3 DNA: TGTGCCAGCAGTCGGGCCGGGGGCCTTGAGACCCAGTACTTC
CDR3 protein: CASSRAGGLETQYF

V gene: TRBV9
D gene: TRBD2
J gene: TRBJ2-1
clone size: .
CDR3 DNA: TGTGCCAGCAGCGTATATGGTCTAGCGGACTACAATGAGCAGTTCTTC
CDR3 protein: CASSVYGLADYNEQFF

V gene: TRBV2
D gene: .
J gene: TRBJ2-3
clone size: .
CDR3 DNA: TGTGCCAGCAGTCCCCTTGGGGATACGCAGTATTTT
CDR3 protein: CASSPLGDTQYF

V gene: TRBV10-3
D gene: .
J gene: TRBJ1-1
clone size: .
CDR3 DNA: TGTGCCATCAGCCCAGGGAACACTGAAGCTTTCTTT
CDR3 protein: CAISPGNTEAFF

V gene: TRBV6-5
D gene: TRBD2
J gene: TRBJ2-5
clone size: .
CDR3 DNA: TGTGCCAGCAAGGGGGGTAGCGGGGTAAGGACCCAGTACTTC
CDR3 protein: CASKGGSGVRTQYF